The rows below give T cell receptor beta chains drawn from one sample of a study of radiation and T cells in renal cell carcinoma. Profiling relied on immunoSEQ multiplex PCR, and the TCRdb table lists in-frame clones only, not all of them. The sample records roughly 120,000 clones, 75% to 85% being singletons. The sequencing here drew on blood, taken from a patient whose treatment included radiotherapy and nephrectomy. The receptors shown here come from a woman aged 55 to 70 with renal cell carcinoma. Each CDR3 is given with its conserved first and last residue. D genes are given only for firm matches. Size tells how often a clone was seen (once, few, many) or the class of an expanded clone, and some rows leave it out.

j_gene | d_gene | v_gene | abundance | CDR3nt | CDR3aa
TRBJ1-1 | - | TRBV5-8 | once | TGTGCCAGCACCCTCAAATGGGGGCCAGACACTGAAGCTTTCTTT | CASTLKWGPDTEAFF
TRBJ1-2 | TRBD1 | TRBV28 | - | TGTGCCAGCACCCAGACAGGGAAGGCCTATGGCTACACCTTC | CASTQTGKAYGYTF
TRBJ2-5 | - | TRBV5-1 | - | TGCGCCAGCAGCTTGGAAGGCGGGGCAGAGACCCAGTACTTC | CASSLEGGAETQYF
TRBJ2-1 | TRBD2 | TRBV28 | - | TGTGCCAGCAGTTTGGAACTAGCGGGAGTCGGTGAGCAGTTCTTC | CASSLELAGVGEQFF
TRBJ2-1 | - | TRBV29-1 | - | TGCAGCGTTGAACCCCTAGGGACACGCTCCTACAATGAGCAGTTCTTC | CSVEPLGTRSYNEQFF
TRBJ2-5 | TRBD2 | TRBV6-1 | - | TGTGCCAGCAGTGAAGCGCTAGCGGGACAAGAGACCCAGTACTTC | CASSEALAGQETQYF
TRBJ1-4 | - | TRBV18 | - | TGTGCCAGCTCACCGCGGGGAGACCCGGGAGAAAAACTGTTTTTT | CASSPRGDPGEKLFF
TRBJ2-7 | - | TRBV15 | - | TGTGCCACCAGCAGAGTAGGGGGGAAGCAGTACTTC | CATSRVGGKQYF
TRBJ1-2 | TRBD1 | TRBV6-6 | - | TGTGCCAGCAGTAAACCGGGACAGGGAGAGAACTATGGCTACACCTTC | CASSKPGQGENYGYTF
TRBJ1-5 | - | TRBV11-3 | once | TGTGCCAGCAGCCGGGCCGAGGTCTCCAATCAGCCCCAGCATTTT | CASSRAEVSNQPQHF
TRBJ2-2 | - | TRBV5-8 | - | TGTGCCAGCAGCTTTGGGCAGGGGCTTAACACCGGGGAGCTGTTTTTT | CASSFGQGLNTGELFF
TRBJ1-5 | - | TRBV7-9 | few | TGTGCCAGCAGCTCGTTAGGACCGACAGACAATCAGCCCCAGCATTTT | CASSSLGPTDNQPQHF
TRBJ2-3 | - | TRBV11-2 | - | TGTGCCAGCAGCTTTCATGGAGGAAATACGCAGTATTTT | CASSFHGGNTQYF
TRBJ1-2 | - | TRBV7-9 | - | TGTGCCAGCAGCTCGACAGGACACCTCGTGGGCTACACCTTC | CASSSTGHLVGYTF
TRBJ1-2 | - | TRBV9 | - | TGTGCCAGCAGCTCCCTAACCAGCAGCGGAGGCTACACCTTC | CASSSLTSSGGYTF
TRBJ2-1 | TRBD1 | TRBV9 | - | TGTGCCAGCAGCGTAGAGGGGGCCTCCTACAATGAGCAGTTCTTC | CASSVEGASYNEQFF
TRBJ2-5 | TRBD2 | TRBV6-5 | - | TGTGCCAGCACCGACGGTGCCAGGACTAGGGAGACCCAGTACTTC | CASTDGARTRETQYF
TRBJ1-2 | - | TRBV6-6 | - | TGTGCCACCCCTGGGGGCAACTATGGCTACACCTTC | CATPGGNYGYTF
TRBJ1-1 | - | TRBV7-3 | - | TGTGCCAGCAGCTTTACCTCAGGGTCGGACACTGAAGCTTTCTTT | CASSFTSGSDTEAFF
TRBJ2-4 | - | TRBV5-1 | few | TGCGCCAGCAGCTTGGATGGGTCTCTAGACATTCAGTACTTC | CASSLDGSLDIQYF
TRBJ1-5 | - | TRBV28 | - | TGTGCCAGCAGTTGGGGGGGTTTTCCGAATCAGCCCCAGCATTTT | CASSWGGFPNQPQHF
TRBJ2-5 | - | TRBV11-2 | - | TGTGCCAGCACCCCGAATCGGGAGACCCAGTACTTC | CASTPNRETQYF
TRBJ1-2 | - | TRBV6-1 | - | TGTGCCAGCAGTGAAGGGGGGGTTGGCTACACCTTC | CASSEGGVGYTF
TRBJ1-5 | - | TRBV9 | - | TGTGCCAGCAGCGGAGGACAGCCCAATCAGCCCCAGCATTTT | CASSGGQPNQPQHF
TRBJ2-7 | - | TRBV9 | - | TGTGCCAGCAGCGTGCAGGGGGGATACGAGCAGTACTTC | CASSVQGGYEQYF
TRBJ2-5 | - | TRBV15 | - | TGTGCCACCAGCAGAGCCTTCAGGGAAAAAGAGACCCAGTACTTC | CATSRAFREKETQYF
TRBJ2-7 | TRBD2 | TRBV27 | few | TGTGCCAGCAGTTTACCCGGGACTACCTACGAGCAGTACTTC | CASSLPGTTYEQYF
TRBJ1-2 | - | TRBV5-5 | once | TGTGCCAGCAGCTTGGCAGGCGGCCGATCTAACTATGGCTACACCTTC | CASSLAGGRSNYGYTF
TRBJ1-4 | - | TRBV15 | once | TGTGCCACCAGCAGAGAGGAAGGTTCCAGCGAAAAACTGTTTTTT | CATSREEGSSEKLFF
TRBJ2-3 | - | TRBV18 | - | TGTGCCAGCTCACCACGCGGCGGAGGGACAGATACGCAGTATTTT | CASSPRGGGTDTQYF
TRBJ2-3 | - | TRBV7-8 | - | TGTGCCAGCAGCTCCACCGGAGCGGACACAGATACGCAGTATTTT | CASSSTGADTDTQYF
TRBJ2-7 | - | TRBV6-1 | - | TGTGCCAGAAACAGGGTCTCCTACGAGCAGTACTTC | CARNRVSYEQYF
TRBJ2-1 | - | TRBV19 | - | TGTGCCAGTAGTATATGGGTAGGGCCCGACAATGAGCAGTTCTTC | CASSIWVGPDNEQFF
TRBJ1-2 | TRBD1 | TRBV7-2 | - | TGTGCCAGCAGCCCACAGGGGGCGCGAGGCTACACCTTC | CASSPQGARGYTF
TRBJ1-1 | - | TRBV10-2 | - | TGCGCCACTTCAACGGTTCAGTCCACTGAAGCTTTCTTT | CATSTVQSTEAFF
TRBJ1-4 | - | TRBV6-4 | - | TGTGCCAGCAGCCCTTCTGCAACTAATGAAAAACTGTTTTTT | CASSPSATNEKLFF
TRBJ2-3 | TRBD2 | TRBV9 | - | TGTGCCAGCAGCCCCCGGGGGACTAGCGAAACAGATACGCAGTATTTT | CASSPRGTSETDTQYF
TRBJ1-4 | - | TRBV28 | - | TGTGCCAGCGGCCGGGAGTCGGGGTTAGGCGAAAAACTGTTTTTT | CASGRESGLGEKLFF
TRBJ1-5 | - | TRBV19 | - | TGTGCCAGTAGTCCCGTCGGCAATCAGCCCCAGCATTTT | CASSPVGNQPQHF
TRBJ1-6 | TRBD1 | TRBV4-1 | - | TGCGCCAGCAGACAACAGGGGGATGGCTCCTATAATTCACCCCTCCACTTT | CASRQQGDGSYNSPLHF
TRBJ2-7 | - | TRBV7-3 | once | TGTGCCAGCAGCTTGTCGGCTTCTTCTTCCTACGAGCAGTACTTC | CASSLSASSSYEQYF
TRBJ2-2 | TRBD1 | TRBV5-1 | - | TGCGCCAGCAGCCCACAGGGGAACCTGAACACCGGGGAGCTGTTTTTT | CASSPQGNLNTGELFF
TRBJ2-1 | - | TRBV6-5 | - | TGTGCCAGCAGTCTGACAGCGAACTCCTACAATGAGCAGTTCTTC | CASSLTANSYNEQFF
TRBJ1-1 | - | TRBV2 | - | TGTGCCAGCAGTGAAGCGCTGTCAGGGAAAGCTTTCTTT | CASSEALSGKAFF
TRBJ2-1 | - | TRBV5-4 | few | TGTGCCAGCAGCTTGGCGGGGCCCTACAATGAGCAGTTCTTC | CASSLAGPYNEQFF
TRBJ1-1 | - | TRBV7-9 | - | TGTGCCAGCAGCTTAGAAACCGGCACTGAAGCTTTCTTT | CASSLETGTEAFF
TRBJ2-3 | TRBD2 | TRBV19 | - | TGTGCCAGTAGTGTCCGGCTTGCGGGAGGGGCCACAGATACGCAGTATTTT | CASSVRLAGGATDTQYF
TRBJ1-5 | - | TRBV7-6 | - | TGTGCCAGCAGCTTAGGGCAGGGAGGTCAGCCCCAGCATTTT | CASSLGQGGQPQHF
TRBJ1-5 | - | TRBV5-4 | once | TGTGCCAGCAGCCTGGGGCCGAGGGACCTTAGCAATCAGCCCCAGCATTTT | CASSLGPRDLSNQPQHF
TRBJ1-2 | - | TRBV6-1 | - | TGTGCCAGCAGTGAAGATGAAGTGGAAGGGCTCTATGGCTACACCTTC | CASSEDEVEGLYGYTF